The T cell receptor beta chain under discussion was sequenced for a study of Graves' ophthalmopathy and Graves' hyperthyroidism. Study-wide points: With more than 60% sensitivity and roughly 72% specificity, the model predicted ophthalmopathy progression.

A word on this clonotype: What it recognizes is unknown. A single base separates this from a much larger clone, so it may be a read error.

RNA transcripts were the source from which TCR beta CDR3 regions were amplified. The authors performed first-round RT-PCR with HTBI primers and then a second-round multiplex PCR. Using its own MiXCR run on the multiplex PCR reads, TCRdb lists one record per CDR3 protein. Counted here are some 750,000 distinct CDR3 sequences, 40% occurring once; the ten biggest clones make up 35% to 55%. Germline V gives CDR1 ENHRY, CDR2 SYGVKD. The CDR3 has 16 residues. Trimming shortened V by 0 bases and J by 4 bases, and 15 bases separated the two germline ends. The TCR was taken from an adult man with Graves' ophthalmopathy. The V and J genes are TRBV10-3 and TRBJ2-5; D might be TRBD1 (6 bases). Sequencing input: peripheral blood. Written as DNA, the CDR3 is TGTGCCATCAGTGAGTCCCAGGACAGTCTCGGAGAGACCCAGTACTTC. Translation: CAISESQDSLGETQYF.